This TCR beta chain was recovered during a study of blood T cell repertoires in COVID-19. From germline, CDR1 is SGHNT and CDR2 YYREEE (reference sequence). There are 13 residues in the CDR3. Trimming removed 4 bases from V and 4 bases from J, with 9 bases in between. The protocol was immunoSEQ multiplex PCR, while the TCRdb copy is restricted to in-frame clones and leaves out a portion. Here the sample spans about 150,000 clones, 84% being singletons. The receptor was isolated from a man between 18 and 29 years old with active or convalescent COVID-19. The J gene is TRBJ2-4, the V gene TRBV5-4; D unresolved. The sequencing input was peripheral blood. CDR3 nucleotides: TGTGCCAGCAGCGCCGGAGAGAAAAACATTCAGTACTTC. Protein sequence: CASSAGEKNIQYF.